This T cell receptor (beta chain) comes out of a study of cytomegalovirus exposure and HLA in healthy donors. The donors (healthy individuals) were bone marrow donors. In the PCR, 60 Vbeta and 13 Jbeta primers were used. Here immunoSEQ multiplex PCR was the method, and the copy in TCRdb shows in-frame clones only, minus some. The sample consists of about 130,000 clones, about 80% of them appearing once. This clone was observed a few times. The V and J ends lost 4 bases and 4 bases respectively, with 10 bases between them. Germline values: CDR1 ENHRY, CDR2 SYGVKD. This CDR3 region has 13 residues. The sequenced sample consisted of PBMCs. This chain links TRBV10-3 with TRBJ1-2; D possibly corresponds to TRBD1 (6 bases). This TCR was sampled from a woman between 45 and 65 years old in good health and CMV-seronegative. CDR3: CAISVDRIYGYTF. The CDR3 region has the DNA TGTGCCATCAGTGTAGACAGGATCTATGGCTACACCTTC.